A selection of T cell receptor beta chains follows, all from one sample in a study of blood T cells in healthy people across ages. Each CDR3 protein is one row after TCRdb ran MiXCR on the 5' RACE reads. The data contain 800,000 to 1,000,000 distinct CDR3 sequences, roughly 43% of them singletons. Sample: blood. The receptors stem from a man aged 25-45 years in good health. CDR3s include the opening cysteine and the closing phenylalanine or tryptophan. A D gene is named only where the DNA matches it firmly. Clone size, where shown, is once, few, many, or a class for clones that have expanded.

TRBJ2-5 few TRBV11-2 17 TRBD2 CASSHATSGGGKETQYF TGTGCCAGCAGCCACGCGACTAGCGGGGGGGGAAAAGAGACCCAGTACTTC
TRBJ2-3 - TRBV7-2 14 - CASSLSGFIDTQYF TGTGCCAGCAGCTTGTCAGGGTTTATAGATACGCAGTATTTT
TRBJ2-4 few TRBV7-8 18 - CASSSSPRQDPAKNIQYF TGTGCCAGCAGCTCCTCACCAAGACAGGACCCAGCCAAAAACATTCAGTACTTC
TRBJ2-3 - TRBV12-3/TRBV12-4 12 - CASSFLGDTQYF TGTGCCAGCAGTTTTCTAGGGGATACGCAGTATTTT
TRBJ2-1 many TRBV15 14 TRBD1 CATHPGGSYNEQFF TGTGCCACACACCCAGGGGGCTCCTACAATGAGCAGTTCTTC
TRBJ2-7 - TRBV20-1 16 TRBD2 CSASLTAGGLRVEQYF TGCAGTGCTAGCCTTACAGCGGGGGGGCTGAGGGTCGAGCAGTACTTC
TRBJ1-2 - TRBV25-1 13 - CASSESERGRYTF TGTGCCAGCAGTGAATCTGAGAGGGGACGCTACACCTTC
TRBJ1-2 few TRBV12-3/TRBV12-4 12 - CASSLGQAGYTF TGTGCCAGCAGTTTGGGGCAGGCTGGCTACACCTTC
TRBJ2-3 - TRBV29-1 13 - CSVASVSADTQYF TGCAGCGTTGCCAGCGTCTCAGCAGATACGCAGTATTTT
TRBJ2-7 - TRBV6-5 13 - CASNPGPSYEQYF TGTGCCAGCAACCCGGGACCTTCCTACGAGCAGTACTTC
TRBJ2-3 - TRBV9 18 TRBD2 CASSPRGRGESSTDTQYF TGTGCCAGCAGCCCCCGGGGGCGGGGGGAATCTAGCACAGATACGCAGTATTTT
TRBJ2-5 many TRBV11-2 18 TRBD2 CASSSYGGDGGKQETQYF TGTGCCAGCAGCTCCTACGGTGGGGACGGGGGGAAGCAAGAGACCCAGTACTTC
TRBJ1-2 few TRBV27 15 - CASSLGGSLGYGYTF TGTGCCAGCAGTTTAGGGGGCAGTTTAGGATATGGCTACACCTTC
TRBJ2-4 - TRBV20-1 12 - CSARFTGTIQYF TGCAGTGCTCGCTTTACAGGTACCATTCAGTACTTC
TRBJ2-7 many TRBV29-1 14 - CSVGPRGGIYEQYF TGCAGCGTTGGTCCCAGGGGGGGTATCTACGAGCAGTACTTC
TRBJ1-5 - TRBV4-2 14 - CASSDLQGPQPQHF TGTGCCAGCAGCGACCTACAGGGTCCTCAGCCCCAGCATTTT